The subject of this entry is one T cell receptor beta chain. What it binds is not known. CDR1 and CDR2 from the germline V gene are GTSNPN and SVGIG (reference sequence). This CDR3 is built from 14 residues. Trimming left V 0 bases short and J 1 base short, with 8 bases between. This specimen belongs to a study of T-cell reconstitution after alpha-beta-depleted transplantation in children. Broader study findings: Some patients showed high day-60 TCRbeta diversity, which derived from surviving recipient T cells and thymic progenitors.

The authors prepared the TCRbeta library with unique molecular identifiers. Each CDR3 protein gets one entry after TCRdb re-called the PCR reads with MiXCR. In the table there are 450,000 to 600,000 distinct CDR3 sequences, approximately 13% of which are singletons. The sequencing used PBMCs, mostly from graft donor cells, collected 360 days after TCRalphabeta/CD19-depleted stem cell transplant. The chain joins TRBV30 to TRBJ2-3; D is unclear. The origin of this receptor is a male patient younger than 18 who had a stem cell transplant for acute myeloid leukemia, so the T cells may come from the graft donor. CDR3 sequence reads: CAWSVPQGTDTQYF. For the CDR3, the DNA is TGTGCCTGGAGTGTACCTCAAGGCACAGATACGCAGTATTTT.